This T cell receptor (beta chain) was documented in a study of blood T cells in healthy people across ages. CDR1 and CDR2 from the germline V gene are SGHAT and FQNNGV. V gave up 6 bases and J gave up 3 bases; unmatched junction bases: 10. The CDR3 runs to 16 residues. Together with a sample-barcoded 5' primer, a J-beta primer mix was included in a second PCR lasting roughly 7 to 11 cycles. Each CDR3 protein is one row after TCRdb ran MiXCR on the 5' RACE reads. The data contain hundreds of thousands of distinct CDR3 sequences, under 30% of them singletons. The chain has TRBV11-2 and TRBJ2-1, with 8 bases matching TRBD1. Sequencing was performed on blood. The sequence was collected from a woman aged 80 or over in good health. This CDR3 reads CASSFLGTGDYNEQFF. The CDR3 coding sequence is TGTGCCAGCAGTTTCCTGGGGACAGGCGACTACAATGAGCAGTTCTTC.